The entry below gives a single T cell receptor beta chain sequence along with its context. Its matching antigen is unknown. The entry originates in a study of T cells expressing NK-cell markers. Germline assignment: CDR1 KGHSH and CDR2 LQKENI. The CDR3 consists of 16 residues. Scientists made TCR beta cDNA using 5'RACE template switching with UMIs. TCRdb reprocessed the 5' RACE reads and stores each CDR3 protein as one record, lacking DNA. This sample's table has some 190,000 distinct CDR3 sequences. Whole-study findings and limits: These same clonotypes (in four donors) also led the CD3+CD56-NKG2C+ fraction. Nothing established the HCMV specificity of expanded NKG2C+ T cell clones.

The source of this sequence is a man aged 18-70 years in good health. Specimen: blood T cells: a sorted CD56 or NKG2C T cell subset, CD4+ or CD8+ T cells, or bulk PBMC T cells (not recorded which). The rearrangement joins TRBV18 to TRBJ1-4; the TCRdb call, TRBD1, lacks DNA for checking. The CDR3 spells CASSPGTGTGNEKLFF.